These 3 T cell receptor beta chains originate from one sample sequenced in a study of shared clonotypes between healthy human individuals. Method: immunoSEQ multiplex PCR; TCRdb's copy keeps in-frame clones and lacks some. The data contain some 2.3 million clones, approximately 93% of them singletons. Sequencing used naive CD4+ T cells from PBMCs. Subset here: CD45RA+ positively selected. These receptors were obtained from a man in his late teens or twenties in good health. Some clones in this sample may be carry-over from other donors' samples.

J is TRBJ1-2 and V is TRBV28; 9 bases map to TRBD1. V shed 5 bases, J shed 6 bases, and the junction held 10 bases outside the gene matches. Germline V gene lookup returns CDR1 MDHEN and CDR2 SYDVKM. The CDR3 length is 15 residues. The CDR3 is CASSVPGQGTDGYTF. The CDR3 nucleotides are TGTGCCAGCAGTGTACCGGGACAGGGAACAGATGGCTACACCTTC.

This sequence joins TRBV5-1 and TRBJ2-5, with D uncertain. Germline-derived CDR1 and CDR2 are SGHRS and YFSETQ. The CDR3 consists of 14 residues. With 2 bases removed from V and 5 bases from J, the gap between germline ends came to 13 bases. CDR3 sequence reads: CASSFIRVGETQYF. In DNA, the CDR3 is TGCGCCAGCAGCTTTATTAGGGTTGGGGAGACCCAGTACTTC.

This rearrangement joins TRBV28 to TRBJ1-1; the D is unclear. The CDR3 has 11 amino acids. Germline CDR1 reads MDHEN; CDR2 reads SYDVKM. V lost 4 bases, J lost 6 bases, and 6 bases lay in between. CDR3 protein: CASSSSPEAFF. CDR3 DNA: TGTGCCAGCAGTTCGTCCCCTGAAGCTTTCTTT.